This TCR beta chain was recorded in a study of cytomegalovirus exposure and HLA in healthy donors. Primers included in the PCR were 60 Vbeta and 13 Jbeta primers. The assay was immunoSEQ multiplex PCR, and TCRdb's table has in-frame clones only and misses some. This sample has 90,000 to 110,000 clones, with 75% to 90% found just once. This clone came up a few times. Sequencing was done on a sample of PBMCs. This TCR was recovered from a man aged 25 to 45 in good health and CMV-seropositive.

The CDR3 coding sequence is TGTGCCAGCAGTTTAGGGGTACGGGGGGGTCGCACTGAAGCTTTCTTT. Its protein is CASSLGVRGGRTEAFF. The V call is TRBV27, the J call TRBJ1-1, with D possibly being TRBD1 (5 bases). In germline, CDR1 is MNHEY, CDR2 SMNVEV (reference sequence). The CDR3 spans 16 residues. The V end lost 2 bases, the J end lost 4 bases, and 17 bases lay between the germline ends.